This T cell receptor (beta chain) was sequenced during a study of blood T cell repertoires in COVID-19. Study context: Researchers got acute and convalescent COVID-19 samples from the United States, Italy and Spain.

Profiled with immunoSEQ multiplex PCR; TCRdb holds only in-frame clones, not every one. There are a few hundred thousand clones in the sample; 65% to 90% occur only once, and 7% to 7.5% lies in the top ten. The sequence came from a woman aged 60-75 years with COVID-19, enrolled during active disease. The specimen was peripheral blood.

This chain's CDR3 is CASSQALAGGLGTTDTQYF. The DNA of the CDR3 is TGTGCCAGCAGCCAAGCCCTAGCGGGGGGGCTAGGGACCACAGATACGCAGTATTTT. The chain uses TRBV3-1 (or the pseudogene TRBV3-2) and TRBJ2-3; 12 nucleotides agree with TRBD2. Germline V CDR1 and CDR2: LGHDT, YNNKEL (reference sequence). The CDR3 has 19 residues. The V and J ends lost 1 base and 2 bases, in that order; junction bases with no gene match: 10.